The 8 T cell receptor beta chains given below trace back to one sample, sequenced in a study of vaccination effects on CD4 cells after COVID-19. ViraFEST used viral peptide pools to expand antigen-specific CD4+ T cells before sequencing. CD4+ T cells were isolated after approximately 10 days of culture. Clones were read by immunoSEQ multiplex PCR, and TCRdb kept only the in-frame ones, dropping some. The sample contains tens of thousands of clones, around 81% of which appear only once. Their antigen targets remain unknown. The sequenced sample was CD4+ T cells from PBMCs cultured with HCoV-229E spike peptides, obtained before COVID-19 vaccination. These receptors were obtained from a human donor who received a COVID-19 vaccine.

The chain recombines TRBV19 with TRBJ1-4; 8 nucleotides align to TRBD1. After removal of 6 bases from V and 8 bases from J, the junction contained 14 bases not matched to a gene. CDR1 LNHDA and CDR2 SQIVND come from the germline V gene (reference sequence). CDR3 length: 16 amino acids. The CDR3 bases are TGTGCCAGTAGCTCTGCGCCCGGACAGGGATGGGAAAAACTGTTTTTT. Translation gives CASSSAPGQGWEKLFF.

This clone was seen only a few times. The CDR3 protein is CASSPIGGTEAFF. CDR3 nucleotide sequence: TGTGCCAGCAGCCCCATAGGGGGCACTGAAGCTTTCTTT. This chain links TRBV3-1 (or the pseudogene TRBV3-2) with TRBJ1-1; perhaps TRBD1 as D (6 bases). Germline loops: CDR1 LGHDT, CDR2 YNNKEL (reference sequence). V dropped 4 bases and J dropped 4 bases, with 10 bases sitting between them. CDR3 length: 13 amino acids.

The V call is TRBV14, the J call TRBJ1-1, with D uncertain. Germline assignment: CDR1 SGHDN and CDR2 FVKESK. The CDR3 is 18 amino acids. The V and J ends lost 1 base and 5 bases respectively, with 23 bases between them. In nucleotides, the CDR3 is TGTGCCAGCAGCCAAGTCCCAGCTCTGGCGTGGTCGGGAACTGAAGCTTTCTTT. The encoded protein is CASSQVPALAWSGTEAFF.

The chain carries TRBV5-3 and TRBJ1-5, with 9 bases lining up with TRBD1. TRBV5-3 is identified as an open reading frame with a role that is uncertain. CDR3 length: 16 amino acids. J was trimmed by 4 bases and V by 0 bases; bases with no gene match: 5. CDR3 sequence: CARSLVKGQGNQPQHF. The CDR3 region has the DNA TGTGCCAGAAGCTTGGTAAAAGGACAGGGGAATCAGCCCCAGCATTTT.

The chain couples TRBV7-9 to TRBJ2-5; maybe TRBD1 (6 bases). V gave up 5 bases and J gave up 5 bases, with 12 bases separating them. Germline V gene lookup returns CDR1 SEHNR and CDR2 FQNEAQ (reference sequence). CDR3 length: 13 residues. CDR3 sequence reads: CASSDTGPETQYF. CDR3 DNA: TGTGCCAGCAGCGATACAGGGCCGGAGACCCAGTACTTC.

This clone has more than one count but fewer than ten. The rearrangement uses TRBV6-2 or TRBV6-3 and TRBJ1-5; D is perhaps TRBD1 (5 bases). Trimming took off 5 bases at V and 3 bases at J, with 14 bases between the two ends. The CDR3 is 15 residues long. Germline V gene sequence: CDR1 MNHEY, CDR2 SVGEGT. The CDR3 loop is CASSTSKGLNQPQHF. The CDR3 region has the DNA TGTGCCAGCAGTACCTCGAAGGGGCTCAATCAGCCCCAGCATTTT.

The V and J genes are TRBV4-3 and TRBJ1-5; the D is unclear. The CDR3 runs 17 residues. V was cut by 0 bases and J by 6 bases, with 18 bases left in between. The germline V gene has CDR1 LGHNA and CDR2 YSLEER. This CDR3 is CASSQDRGQPNGQPQHF. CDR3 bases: TGCGCCAGCAGCCAAGATCGCGGCCAACCGAACGGTCAGCCCCAGCATTTT.

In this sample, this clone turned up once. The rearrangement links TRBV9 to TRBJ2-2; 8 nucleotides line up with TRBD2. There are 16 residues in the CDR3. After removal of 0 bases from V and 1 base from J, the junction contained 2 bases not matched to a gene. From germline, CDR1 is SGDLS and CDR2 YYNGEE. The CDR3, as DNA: TGTGCCAGCAGCGTAGTCGGGGGGGGGAACACCGGGGAGCTGTTTTTT. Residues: CASSVVGGGNTGELFF.